These 29 T cell receptor beta chains were sequenced from one sample in a study of T cell responses to AZD1222 COVID-19 vaccine. Assay: immunoSEQ multiplex PCR; the TCRdb copy retains only in-frame clones and omits some. The sample consists of about 78,000 clones, roughly nine tenths of them appearing once. The source was peripheral blood, collected on day 0 of AZD1222 vaccination. The receptors shown here come from an adult in good health.

This chain uses TRBV28 with TRBJ1-1; D is possibly TRBD1 (6 bases). Germline CDR1 is MDHEN and CDR2 is SYDVKM. With 2 bases removed from V and 2 bases from J, the gap between germline ends came to 9 bases. The CDR3 has 14 amino acids. This chain's CDR3 is CASSLGTTNTEAFF. CDR3 nucleotide sequence: TGTGCCAGCAGTTTAGGGACAACAAACACTGAAGCTTTCTTT.

The chain is built from TRBV28 and TRBJ1-5; TRBD1 matches at 7 bases. The germline V gene encodes CDR1 MDHEN and CDR2 SYDVKM. The trim removed 4 bases at V and 1 base at J, leaving 4 bases unmatched. The CDR3 loop spans 15 amino acids. CDR3 in DNA: TGTGCCAGCAGTTCGGGACAGTCCAGCAATCAGCCCCAGCATTTT. Translated, it gives CASSSGQSSNQPQHF.

V gene TRBV5-1 combines with J gene TRBJ2-3, with TRBD1 as a possible D gene (6 bases). Germline V gene data show CDR1 as SGHRS and CDR2 as YFSETQ. The CDR3 is made up of 15 amino acids. V dropped 0 bases and J dropped 1 base, with 9 bases sitting between them. CDR3 region: CASSLEGHRTDTQYF. The CDR3 DNA sequence: TGCGCCAGCAGCTTGGAGGGACACCGCACAGATACGCAGTATTTT.

This clone has only a few counts. J is TRBJ1-4 and V is TRBV6-5, with 7 bases identical to TRBD1. The V segment lost 6 bases and the J segment 5 bases; nucleotides outside the gene matches: 9. Germline V gene sequence: CDR1 MNHEY, CDR2 SVGAGI. The CDR3 runs to 15 residues. The CDR3 DNA follows: TGTGCCAGCAGGCCGCCGGGACAGAGAAATGAAAAACTGTTTTTT. Its translation is CASRPPGQRNEKLFF.

The chain links TRBV7-9 to TRBJ2-1, with D tentatively TRBD2 (5 bases). This CDR3 region has 11 residues. Germline assignment: CDR1 SEHNR and CDR2 FQNEAQ (reference sequence). Trimming removed 10 bases at V and 3 bases at J, with 7 bases between. CDR3 nucleotide sequence: TGTGCCACCCGGGACTACAATGAGCAGTTCTTC. It yields the protein CATRDYNEQFF.

The genes are TRBV5-6 and TRBJ2-7; 8 nucleotides align to TRBD1. With V trimmed by 3 bases and J by 3 bases, 8 bases remained unmatched. The CDR3 runs to 15 residues. In germline, CDR1 is SGHDT, CDR2 YYEEEE. The CDR3 sequence: CASSWGQAPGYEQYF. DNA of the CDR3: TGTGCCAGCAGCTGGGGACAGGCGCCGGGCTACGAGCAGTACTTC.

The V call is TRBV4-1, the J call TRBJ2-1; TRBD2 aligns across 10 bases. Per the germline V gene, CDR1 is MGHRA and CDR2 is YSYEKL. V trimming: 2 bases; J trimming: 5 bases; junction bases outside the gene matches: 3. The length of the CDR3 is 15 residues. The CDR3 DNA reads TGCGCCAGCAGCCAACTAGCGGGAGTTAACAATGAGCAGTTCTTC. This codes for CASSQLAGVNNEQFF.

This sequence joins TRBV6-5 and TRBJ2-3; TRBD2 matches 9 bases. V dropped 6 bases and J dropped 3; count of bases not matched to a gene: 4. Germline V gene data show CDR1 as MNHEY and CDR2 as SVGAGI. The CDR3 is 14 residues long. Here the CDR3 DNA reads TGTGCCAGCAGCCTAGCGGGGCCTACAGATACGCAGTATTTT. Protein product: CASSLAGPTDTQYF.

The J gene is TRBJ2-3, the V gene TRBV5-5; maybe TRBD2 (5 bases). CDR3 length: 13 residues. Trimming took 4 bases from V and 3 from J, leaving 9 bases between them. In germline, CDR1 is SGHKS, CDR2 YYEKEE (reference sequence). CDR3 coding DNA: TGTGCCAGCAGCCCAGCGGAGACAGATACGCAGTATTTT. It codes for CASSPAETDTQYF.

In nucleotides, the CDR3 is TGTGCCAGCACCGCCTACGGGGGACAGGGATACACCGGGGAGCTGTTTTTT. Its translation is CASTAYGGQGYTGELFF. The chain combines TRBV5-4 with TRBJ2-2, with 9 bases fitting TRBD1. Trimming took 6 bases from V and 3 from J; bases not matched to a gene: 12. The CDR3 has 17 residues. The germline V gene encodes CDR1 SGHNT and CDR2 YYREEE (reference sequence).

This clone showed up just once. V and J are TRBV12-3 or TRBV12-4 and TRBJ2-7, with D unclear. CDR3 size: 13 residues. Trimming removed 1 base from V and 2 bases from J, with 6 bases in between. CDR3 residues: CASSLETAYEQYF. In DNA, the CDR3 is TGTGCCAGCAGTTTAGAAACAGCCTACGAGCAGTACTTC.

The gene calls are TRBV18 and TRBJ1-4, with TRBD1 as a possible D gene (6 bases). The length of the CDR3 is 15 residues. Trimming cost V 2 bases and J 8 bases, with 15 bases left between them. In germline, CDR1 is KGHSH, CDR2 LQKENI. Here the CDR3 reads CASSPGGAGVEKLFF. The CDR3, as DNA: TGTGCCAGCTCACCAGGGGGGGCAGGTGTCGAAAAACTGTTTTTT. Full variable domain (outside the CDR3, taken from reference TRBV18 and TRBJ1-4): NAGVMQNPRHLVRRRGQEARLRCSPMKGHSHVYWYRQLPEEGLKFMVYLQKENIIDESGMPKERFSAEFPKEGPSILRIQQVVRGDSAAYFCASSPGGAGVEKLFFGSGTQLSVL.

V gene TRBV19 combines with J gene TRBJ2-2; 11 positions agree with TRBD2. V was pared by 6 bases and J by 2 bases, with 5 bases of the junction left unmatched. Per germline, CDR1 LNHDA and CDR2 SQIVND (reference sequence). The CDR3 spans 16 residues. Written as DNA, the CDR3 is TGTGCCAGTAGCCTAGGGACTAGCGGCAACACCGGGGAGCTGTTTTTT. Protein: CASSLGTSGNTGELFF.

The rearrangement joins TRBV10-3 to TRBJ2-2; TRBD1 or TRBD2 may be the D gene (6 bases each). Germline V gene data show CDR1 as ENHRY and CDR2 as SYGVKD. There are 13 residues in the CDR3. V was cut by 8 bases and J by 5 bases, with 12 bases left in between. CDR3 protein: CAIAGEETGELFF. CDR3 bases: TGTGCCATCGCAGGGGAGGAAACCGGGGAGCTGTTTTTT.

This rearrangement joins TRBV7-3 to TRBJ1-1; no clear D gene. Deletions cut 4 bases from V and 1 base from J, with 7 bases between. Germline V CDR1 and CDR2: SGHTA, FQGTGA. The CDR3 totals 13 residues. CDR3 protein: CASSSTGNTEAFF. The CDR3 DNA reads TGTGCCAGCAGCTCGACGGGGAACACTGAAGCTTTCTTT.

The rearrangement uses TRBV27 and TRBJ1-4; D is unresolved. CDR3 length: 15 residues. Germline lookup yields CDR1 MNHEY and CDR2 SMNVEV (reference sequence). V dropped 4 bases and J dropped 0 bases, with 9 bases sitting between them. The CDR3 DNA reads as TGTGCCAGCAGTTCCCTGGGAGCAACTAATGAAAAACTGTTTTTT. Residues: CASSSLGATNEKLFF. The full variable domain, its missing parts supplied by reference TRBV27 and TRBJ1-4, is EAQVTQNPRYLITVTGKKLTVTCSQNMNHEYMSWYRQDPGLGLRQIYYSMNVEVTDKGDVPEGYKVSRKEKRNFPLILESPSPNQTSLYFCASSSLGATNEKLFFGSGTQLSVL.

The rearrangement uses TRBV2 and TRBJ1-1; TRBD1 might be the D (5 bases). V was clipped by 6 bases and J by 4 bases, with 12 bases between them. CDR3 length equals 13 residues. CDR1 is SNHLY, CDR2 FYNNEI, per germline. CDR3 sequence reads: CASRGPTGTEAFF. The CDR3 DNA sequence: TGTGCCAGCAGAGGCCCAACAGGCACTGAAGCTTTCTTT.

This sequence joins TRBV18 and TRBJ1-3; D remains unclear. CDR3 length equals 15 residues. V was clipped by 3 bases and J by 2 bases, with 11 bases between them. CDR1 is KGHSH and CDR2 is LQKENI in the germline V gene. CDR3 region: CASSPRDTAGNTIYF. The CDR3 DNA sequence: TGTGCCAGCTCACCGAGAGACACCGCTGGAAACACCATATATTTT.

V gene TRBV5-1 combines with J gene TRBJ1-2, with a tentative D call TRBD1 (5 bases). Per germline, CDR1 SGHRS and CDR2 YFSETQ. The CDR3 length is 16 residues. The V end lost 4 bases, the J end lost 4 bases, and 20 bases lay between the germline ends. DNA for the CDR3: TGCGCCAGCAGCGACCGACGGGGGTCGGGGCCCTATGGCTACACCTTC. Amino acids: CASSDRRGSGPYGYTF.

This sequence joins TRBV7-9 and TRBJ2-4; D remains unclear. V was pared by 5 bases and J by 3 bases, with 8 bases between. The germline CDR1 and CDR2 sequences are SEHNR and FQNEAQ (reference sequence). The CDR3 consists of 13 residues. CDR3 sequence (DNA): TGTGCCAGCAGCGGAGTTGGCAAAAACATTCAGTACTTC. Translation gives CASSGVGKNIQYF.

The rearrangement links TRBV5-1 to TRBJ2-6; D is uncertain. V gave up 6 bases and J gave up 0 bases, with 10 bases separating them. Germline V gene lookup returns CDR1 SGHRS and CDR2 YFSETQ. The CDR3 runs 15 residues. As DNA, the CDR3 is TGCGCCAGCACAAAAACCCCCTCTGGGGCCAACGTCCTGACTTTC. It codes for CASTKTPSGANVLTF.

Details on this clone: One junction end disagrees with the germline gene, perhaps due to a read error. The chain combines TRBV5-4 with TRBJ2-7, with a weak D call TRBD1 (6 bases). The length of the CDR3 is 11 residues. Germline-derived CDR1 and CDR2 are SGHNT and YYREEE (reference sequence). The CDR3: CASSFPDRLEF. CDR3 DNA sequence: TGTGCCAGCAGCTTCCCGGACAGATTAGAGTTC.

V usage is TRBV19 and J usage is TRBJ1-2; D not certain. Germline assignment: CDR1 LNHDA and CDR2 SQIVND (reference sequence). With 7 bases removed from V and 2 bases from J, the gap between germline ends came to 14 bases. CDR3 length: 14 residues. The CDR3 coding sequence is TGTGCCAGTATAAGGGCAGACCAAAACTATGGCTACACCTTC. It specifies CASIRADQNYGYTF.

The CDR3 sequence is CASSLLGGNTEAFF. The CDR3 coding sequence is TGCGCCAGCAGCTTGTTGGGCGGGAACACTGAAGCTTTCTTT. This chain uses TRBV5-1 with TRBJ1-1; D remains ambiguous. This CDR3 region has 14 residues. Trimming left V 1 base short and J 1 base short, with 8 bases between. The V gene's germline CDR1 is SGHRS and CDR2 YFSETQ. Supplemented by reference TRBV5-1 and TRBJ1-1, the full variable domain reads KAGVTQTPRYLIKTRGQQVTLSCSPISGHRSVSWYQQTPGQGLQFLFEYFSETQRNKGNFPGRFSGRQFSNSRSEMNVSTLELGDSALYLCASSLLGGNTEAFFGQGTRLTVV.

The table lists this clone with a count of one. This sequence joins TRBV12-3 or TRBV12-4 and TRBJ1-5; no clear D. The CDR3 is 13 amino acids. The V end lost 6 bases, the J end lost 8 bases, and 14 bases lay between the germline ends. CDR3 sequence (DNA): TGTGCCAGCAGCCCCGGTAGGGAAGAGCCCCAGCATTTT. Translating gives CASSPGREEPQHF.

This clone has only one observation. The chain recombines TRBV5-1 with TRBJ2-1; TRBD1 matches at 8 bases. J was trimmed by 9 bases and V by 7 bases; bases with no gene match: 15. The CDR3 is 15 residues long. Germline-derived CDR1 and CDR2 are SGHRS and YFSETQ. The CDR3 nucleotides are TGCGCCAGCCGGCCCGGGACAGGTACATCCAGTGAGCAGTTCTTC. Protein sequence: CASRPGTGTSSEQFF.

The chain couples TRBV18 to TRBJ2-7; no clear D. Trimming pared 4 bases from V and 2 bases from J, leaving 12 bases between. The CDR3 length is 14 residues. Germline-derived CDR1 and CDR2 are KGHSH and LQKENI. CDR3 in DNA: TGTGCCAGCTCACTAGGGCAGTCTACCTACGAGCAGTACTTC. Its protein is CASSLGQSTYEQYF.

CDR3 amino acids: CASTAALAGELTQYF. CDR3 in DNA: TGTGCCAGCACCGCCGCGCTAGCGGGAGAATTGACCCAGTACTTC. V usage is TRBV18 and J usage is TRBJ2-5, with TRBD2 matching 10 bases. Unmatched junction bases numbered 13, after V lost 8 bases and J lost 7 bases. CDR3 length: 15 amino acids. Germline CDR1 reads KGHSH; CDR2 reads LQKENI.

The gene calls are TRBV6-2 or TRBV6-3 and TRBJ1-2, with D unresolved. The CDR3 runs 13 residues. CDR1 is MNHEY and CDR2 is SVGEGT in the germline V gene. V was cut by 2 bases and J by 4 bases, with 8 bases left in between. Written as DNA, the CDR3 is TGTGCCAGCAGTTACAGGGAGGGCTATGGCTACACCTTC. Its translation: CASSYREGYGYTF.